Below are 30 T cell receptor beta chains sequenced from a single sample in a study of blood T cell repertoires in COVID-19. The repertoire was sequenced with immunoSEQ multiplex PCR; TCRdb's copy has only in-frame clones and lacks some. The sample has roughly 120,000 clones, nearly 85% seen once. Sequencing was carried out using peripheral blood. The source is a woman aged 45-60 years with acute or convalescent COVID-19.

V usage is TRBV4-1 and J usage is TRBJ1-5, with no clear D. Germline V gene sequence: CDR1 MGHRA, CDR2 YSYEKL. The CDR3 sequence is 17 residues long. V was shortened by 0 bases and J by 4 bases, with 16 bases between the two germline ends. CDR3 nucleotides: TGCGCCAGCAGCCAAGAGGAGTTTCCCCGGAGTAATCAGCCCCAGCATTTT. It specifies CASSQEEFPRSNQPQHF.

The rearrangement links TRBV5-1 to TRBJ2-1; D is possibly TRBD1 (5 bases). Trimming pared 4 bases from V and 7 bases from J, leaving 18 bases between. Per germline, CDR1 SGHRS and CDR2 YFSETQ. The CDR3 spans 15 residues. The CDR3 nucleotides read TGCGCCAGCAGCCCCCGCCAGGGTGTCGGGAATGAGCAGTTCTTC. This gives the protein CASSPRQGVGNEQFF.

J is TRBJ1-5 and V is TRBV19, with a tentative D call TRBD1 (5 bases). With 6 bases removed from V and 7 bases from J, the gap between germline ends came to 22 bases. CDR3 size: 16 residues. Germline assignment: CDR1 LNHDA and CDR2 SQIVND (reference sequence). The CDR3 region is CASSPQGRARRQPQHF. The CDR3 DNA sequence: TGTGCCAGTAGCCCCCAGGGCAGGGCAAGAAGGCAGCCCCAGCATTTT.

The chain joins TRBV9 to TRBJ1-1, with D perhaps TRBD1 (6 bases). The CDR3 contains 19 residues. The V end lost 0 bases, the J end lost 0 bases, and 21 bases lay between the germline ends. Germline CDR1 and CDR2: SGDLS and YYNGEE. In nucleotides, the CDR3 is TGTGCCAGCAGCGTAGGGGTGAGGGGGGACGGGAGGATGAACACTGAAGCTTTCTTT. It codes for CASSVGVRGDGRMNTEAFF. The full variable domain, with the rest looked up from reference TRBV9 and TRBJ1-1, is DSGVTQTPKHLITATGQRVTLRCSPRSGDLSVYWYQQSLDQGLQFLIQYYNGEERAKGNILERFSAQQFPDLHSELNLSSLELGDSALYFCASSVGVRGDGRMNTEAFFGQGTRLTVV.

This chain links TRBV6-5 with TRBJ1-6; 7 bases map to TRBD1. The ends lost 7 bases at V and 8 bases at J; junction bases unmatched: 8. The CDR3 contains 14 residues. Germline CDR1 and CDR2: MNHEY and SVGAGI. The CDR3 DNA sequence: TGTGCCAGCACCCAGACAGGGAGGCATTCACCCCTCCACTTT. Residues: CASTQTGRHSPLHF.

The rearrangement uses TRBV25-1 and TRBJ1-2; 8 bases match TRBD1. V was pared by 6 bases and J by 8 bases, with 8 bases of the junction left unmatched. Germline CDR1 MGHDK, CDR2 SYGVNS. This CDR3 spans 13 amino acids. The CDR3 sequence: CASRPTGGWGYTF. In DNA, the CDR3 is TGTGCCAGCAGGCCCACAGGGGGTTGGGGCTACACCTTC.

This sequence joins TRBV9 and TRBJ1-6; D not resolved. Germline V gene lookup returns CDR1 SGDLS and CDR2 YYNGEE. This CDR3 has 15 amino acids. Trimming took off 0 bases at V and 6 bases at J, with 10 bases between the two ends. The chain's CDR3 is CASSVDVAVNSPLHF. The DNA of the CDR3 is TGTGCCAGCAGCGTAGATGTGGCGGTTAATTCACCCCTCCACTTT.

The chain links TRBV9 to TRBJ2-3; no reliable D call. The V and J ends lost 3 bases and 6 bases respectively, with 8 bases between them. From germline, CDR1 is SGDLS and CDR2 YYNGEE. This CDR3 has 12 residues. The DNA of the CDR3 is TGTGCCAGCAGCGCCCACGGGGATACGCAGTATTTT. This gives the protein CASSAHGDTQYF.

V and J are TRBV29-1 and TRBJ2-1; the match to TRBD2 covers 11 bases. J was trimmed by 4 bases and V by 6 bases; bases with no gene match: 8. The CDR3 is 15 residues long. Germline assignment: CDR1 SQVTM and CDR2 ANQGSEA. CDR3 residues: CSVTRGLAGYNEQFF. The CDR3 nucleotides are TGCAGCGTCACGAGAGGACTAGCGGGTTACAATGAGCAGTTCTTC.

For the CDR3, the DNA is TGTGCAAGTCGCTCATTGGCCGCCGGCAATCAGCCCCAGCATTTT. Translation gives CASRSLAAGNQPQHF. The rearrangement links TRBV12-2 to TRBJ1-5; the table's D gene call, TRBD1, was not cross checked with the DNA. TRBV12-2 is noted as a pseudogene. There are 15 residues in the CDR3.

The chain uses TRBV19 and TRBJ1-2; the D gene is possibly TRBD1 (6 bases). Trimming shortened V by 5 bases and J by 2 bases, and 24 bases separated the two germline ends. Looked up from germline, CDR1 is LNHDA and CDR2 is SQIVND (reference sequence). CDR3 length: 18 residues. CDR3: CASSGQIRTARGNYGYTF. The DNA for the CDR3 is TGTGCCAGTAGTGGCCAGATTAGGACAGCACGGGGCAACTATGGCTACACCTTC.

The chain employs TRBV7-3 and TRBJ2-3; maybe TRBD2 (6 bases). The CDR3 loop spans 15 amino acids. Trimming took off 5 bases at V and 6 bases at J, with 18 bases between the two ends. Per germline, CDR1 SGHTA and CDR2 FQGTGA. As DNA, the CDR3 is TGTGCCAGCAGCCCTAGTGGGGGGAAACGGGATACGCAGTATTTT. Translation: CASSPSGGKRDTQYF.

The CDR3 sequence is CASSLDPGGIGYTF. DNA of the CDR3: TGTGCCAGCAGCTTAGATCCAGGGGGGATAGGCTACACCTTC. The chain couples TRBV11-2 to TRBJ1-2; 7 bases match TRBD1. The CDR3 totals 14 residues. The germline gives CDR1 SGHAT, CDR2 FQNNGV. V lost 0 bases, J lost 8 bases, and 6 bases stayed unmatched.

With respect to this clone: The same CDR3 also results from other DNA sequences found in this sample. V gene TRBV5-1 combines with J gene TRBJ2-5, with D unresolved. Deletions cut 2 bases from V and 1 base from J, with 6 bases between. Per germline, CDR1 SGHRS and CDR2 YFSETQ. The CDR3 covers 13 residues. The CDR3 nucleotides are TGCGCCAGCAGCTTTGGCAGCCAAGAGACCCAGTACTTC. Protein product: CASSFGSQETQYF.

The V gene is TRBV11-2, the J gene TRBJ1-3, with D perhaps matching TRBD1 (5 bases). Trimming pared 4 bases from V and 0 bases from J, leaving 7 bases between. CDR1 and CDR2 (germline): SGHAT, FQNNGV. This CDR3 region has 14 residues. CDR3 region: CASSSRGSGNTIYF. The CDR3 DNA is TGTGCCAGCAGCTCTAGGGGCTCTGGAAACACCATATATTTT. The full variable domain, rest sourced from reference TRBV11-2 and TRBJ1-3, is EAGVAQSPRYKIIEKRQSVAFWCNPISGHATLYWYQQILGQGPKLLIQFQNNGVVDDSQLPKDRFSAERLKGVDSTLKIQPAKLEDSAVYLCASSSRGSGNTIYFGEGSWLTVV.

CDR3: CAWSTGQPSPLHF. In nucleotides, the CDR3 is TGTGCCTGGAGTACAGGACAGCCGTCACCCCTCCACTTT. The V call is TRBV30, the J call TRBJ1-6; a weak D match, TRBD1 (6 bases). CDR1 GTSNPN and CDR2 SVGIG come from the germline V gene (reference sequence). The CDR3 sequence is 13 residues long. Trimming removed 2 bases at V and 10 bases at J, with 12 bases between.

There are a few counts of this clone. This chain joins TRBV9 and TRBJ1-1, with 7 positions matching TRBD1. CDR3 size: 14 residues. The V gene's germline CDR1 is SGDLS and CDR2 YYNGEE. Losses at the gene ends were 2 bases for V and 6 bases for J; bases not matched to a gene: 7. The CDR3 here is CASSVLQGSAEAFF. The DNA for the CDR3 is TGTGCCAGCAGCGTTCTACAGGGGAGCGCTGAAGCTTTCTTT.

The chain links TRBV12-3 or TRBV12-4 to TRBJ1-2; unclear D gene. The germline V and J ends were trimmed by 2 bases and 8 bases, with 6 bases remaining between them. This CDR3 is built from 11 residues. CDR3 sequence (DNA): TGTGCCAGCAGTTTAAACGCGGGCTACACCTTC. Translated, it gives CASSLNAGYTF.

The chain employs TRBV7-2 and TRBJ2-3; 7 bases map to TRBD1. Germline CDR1 SGHTA, CDR2 FQGNSA. The CDR3 totals 14 residues. Trimming removed 2 bases from V and 4 bases from J; junction bases left unmatched: 3. The CDR3 DNA sequence: TGTGCCAGCAGCTTAAGGGGGCCGGCAGATACGCAGTATTTT. Translating gives CASSLRGPADTQYF.

V and J are TRBV5-1 and TRBJ1-2; TRBD1 aligns across 10 bases. V trimming: 1 base; J trimming: 6 bases; junction bases outside the gene matches: 6. The V gene's germline CDR1 is SGHRS and CDR2 YFSETQ. The CDR3 runs to 15 residues. The CDR3 region is CASSLLTGTGDGYTF. The CDR3 nucleotides read TGCGCCAGCAGCTTGCTCACCGGGACAGGGGATGGCTACACCTTC. Together with reference TRBV5-1 and TRBJ1-2, the CDR3 gives the full variable domain: KAGVTQTPRYLIKTRGQQVTLSCSPISGHRSVSWYQQTPGQGLQFLFEYFSETQRNKGNFPGRFSGRQFSNSRSEMNVSTLELGDSALYLCASSLLTGTGDGYTFGSGTRLTVV.

The chain employs TRBV5-1 and TRBJ2-2, with D maybe TRBD2 (5 bases). This CDR3 contains 14 residues. The germline gives CDR1 SGHRS, CDR2 YFSETQ. Trimming pared 0 bases from V and 4 bases from J, leaving 7 bases between. CDR3 sequence reads: CASSLGRTTGELFF. DNA of the CDR3: TGCGCCAGCAGCTTGGGGAGGACCACCGGGGAGCTGTTTTTT. Supplemented by reference TRBV5-1 and TRBJ2-2, the full variable domain reads KAGVTQTPRYLIKTRGQQVTLSCSPISGHRSVSWYQQTPGQGLQFLFEYFSETQRNKGNFPGRFSGRQFSNSRSEMNVSTLELGDSALYLCASSLGRTTGELFFGEGSRLTVL.

The chain couples TRBV5-6 to TRBJ1-2; 7 bases agree with TRBD1. CDR3 length equals 15 residues. The ends lost 0 bases at V and 2 bases at J; junction bases unmatched: 4. The V gene's germline CDR1 is SGHDT and CDR2 YYEEEE. CDR3 region: CASSLAGQINYGYTF. CDR3 bases: TGTGCCAGCAGCTTGGCGGGACAGATAAACTATGGCTACACCTTC.

The chain combines TRBV19 with TRBJ1-5, with 9 bases identical to TRBD1. The CDR3 contains 13 residues. Germline V CDR1 and CDR2: LNHDA, SQIVND (reference sequence). V was clipped by 6 bases and J by 5 bases; unmatched bases: 2. CDR3 nucleotides: TGTGCCAGTAGCAGGGACAGGGATCAGCCCCAGCATTTT. Amino acid sequence: CASSRDRDQPQHF.

The genes are TRBV11-2 and TRBJ1-2, with D maybe TRBD1 (5 bases). CDR1 is SGHAT, CDR2 FQNNGV, per germline. The CDR3 totals 16 residues. With 4 bases removed from V and 8 bases from J, the gap between germline ends came to 23 bases. The CDR3 DNA follows: TGTGCCAGCAGCTCCTTAGTAGGGAGGGGAAGAAGGGGCTACACCTTC. This gives the protein CASSSLVGRGRRGYTF.

This clone came up a few times. CDR3 coding DNA: TGTGCCACCAGCGGGAGATCCCCTGGGAACACTGAAGCTTTCTTT. Its protein product is CATSGRSPGNTEAFF. V is TRBV15 and J is TRBJ1-1; D call uncertain. The CDR3 is 15 amino acids. V gave up 5 bases and J gave up 1 base, with 14 bases separating them. The germline gives CDR1 LNHNV, CDR2 YYDKDF (reference sequence).

V is TRBV25-1 and J is TRBJ1-2; TRBD1 aligns across 9 bases. CDR1 and CDR2 (germline): MGHDK, SYGVNS. V was pared by 6 bases and J by 6 bases, with 5 bases of the junction left unmatched. CDR3 length equals 13 residues. CDR3 nucleotides: TGTGCCAGCAGCGCGAGGACAGGGGATGGCTACACCTTC. Translating it yields CASSARTGDGYTF.

This clone was seen a few times. The rearrangement uses TRBV13 and TRBJ2-7; possible D gene TRBD2, 5 bases. Trimming stripped 2 bases from V and 0 bases from J, with 11 bases between. In germline, CDR1 is PRHDT, CDR2 FYEKMQ (reference sequence). The CDR3 totals 15 residues. This CDR3 is CASSLSGVNSYEQYF. For the CDR3, the DNA is TGTGCCAGCAGCTTATCCGGGGTTAACTCCTACGAGCAGTACTTC.

V and J are TRBV5-1 and TRBJ1-3; 9 bases map to TRBD1. Germline V gene lookup returns CDR1 SGHRS and CDR2 YFSETQ. This CDR3 spans 18 amino acids. After removal of 0 bases from V and 0 bases from J, the junction contained 7 bases not matched to a gene. The CDR3 coding sequence is TGCGCCAGCAGCTTGGGGGGGACAGGGACGCCCTCTGGAAACACCATATATTTT. Protein product: CASSLGGTGTPSGNTIYF.

Details on this clone: The same CDR3 also results from other DNA sequences found in this sample. J is TRBJ1-5 and V is TRBV3-1 (or the pseudogene TRBV3-2); tentatively, D is TRBD1 (6 bases). Germline-derived CDR1 and CDR2 are LGHDT and YNNKEL (reference sequence). V lost 0 bases to trimming and J lost 6 bases, with 6 bases between them. The CDR3 extends over 13 amino acids. CDR3 residues: CASSQDRGQPQHF. CDR3 nucleotides: TGTGCCAGCAGCCAAGACAGGGGTCAGCCCCAGCATTTT.

This chain connects TRBV6-5 to TRBJ1-4, with TRBD1 identical over 7 bases. Trimming took 6 bases from V and 12 from J; bases not matched to a gene: 7. Germline V gives CDR1 MNHEY, CDR2 SVGAGI. This CDR3 contains 12 residues. The CDR3 is CASSHYRGELFF. CDR3 in DNA: TGTGCCAGCAGCCATTACAGGGGAGAACTGTTTTTT.